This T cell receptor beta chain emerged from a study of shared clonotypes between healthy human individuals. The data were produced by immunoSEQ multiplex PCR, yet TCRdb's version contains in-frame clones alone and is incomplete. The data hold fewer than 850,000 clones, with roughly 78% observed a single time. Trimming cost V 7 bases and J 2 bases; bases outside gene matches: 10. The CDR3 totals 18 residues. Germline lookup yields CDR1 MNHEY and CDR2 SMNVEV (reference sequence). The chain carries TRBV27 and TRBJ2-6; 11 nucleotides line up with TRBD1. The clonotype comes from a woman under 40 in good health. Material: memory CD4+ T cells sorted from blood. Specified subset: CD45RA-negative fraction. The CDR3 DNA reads TGTGCCAGCACAACCCGGGACAGGGGGAGGGCTGGGGCCAACGTCCTGACTTTC. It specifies CASTTRDRGRAGANVLTF.